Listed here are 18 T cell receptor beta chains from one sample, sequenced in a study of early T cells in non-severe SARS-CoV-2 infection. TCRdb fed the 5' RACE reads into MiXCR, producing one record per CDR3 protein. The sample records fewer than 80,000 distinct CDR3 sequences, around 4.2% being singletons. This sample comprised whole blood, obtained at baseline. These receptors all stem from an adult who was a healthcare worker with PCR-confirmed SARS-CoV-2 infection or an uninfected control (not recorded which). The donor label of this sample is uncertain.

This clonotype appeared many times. CDR3 region: CASSYAGSNTEAFF. CDR3 nucleotides: TGTGCCAGCAGTTACGCAGGCTCGAACACTGAAGCTTTCTTT. This chain joins TRBV6-5 and TRBJ1-1; no firm D call. The V end lost 2 bases, the J end lost 1 base, and 8 bases lay between the germline ends. CDR1 and CDR2 (germline): MNHEY, SVGAGI. The CDR3 is 14 amino acids.

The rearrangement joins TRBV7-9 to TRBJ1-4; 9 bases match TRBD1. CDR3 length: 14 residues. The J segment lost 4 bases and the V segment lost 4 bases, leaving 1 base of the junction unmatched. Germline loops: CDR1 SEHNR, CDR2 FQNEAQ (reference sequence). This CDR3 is CASSSDRGNEKLFF. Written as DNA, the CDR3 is TGTGCCAGCAGCTCGGACAGGGGTAATGAAAAACTGTTTTTT.

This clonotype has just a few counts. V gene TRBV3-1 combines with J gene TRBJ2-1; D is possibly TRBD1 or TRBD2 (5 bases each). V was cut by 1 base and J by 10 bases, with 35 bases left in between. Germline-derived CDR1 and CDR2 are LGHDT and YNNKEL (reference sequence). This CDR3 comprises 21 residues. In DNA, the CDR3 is TGTGCCAGCAGCCAAGTCACCTCGCAGGGTCAATGGCGCCCCACAAGAGGGGAGCAGTTCTTC. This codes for CASSQVTSQGQWRPTRGEQFF.

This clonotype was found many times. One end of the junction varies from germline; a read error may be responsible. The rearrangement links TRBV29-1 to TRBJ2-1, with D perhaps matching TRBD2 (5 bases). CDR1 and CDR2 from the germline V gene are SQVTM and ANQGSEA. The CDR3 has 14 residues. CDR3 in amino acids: CSFDRGSSYNEQFF. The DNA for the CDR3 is TGCAGCTTTGACCGGGGTAGCTCCTACAATGAGCAGTTCTTC.

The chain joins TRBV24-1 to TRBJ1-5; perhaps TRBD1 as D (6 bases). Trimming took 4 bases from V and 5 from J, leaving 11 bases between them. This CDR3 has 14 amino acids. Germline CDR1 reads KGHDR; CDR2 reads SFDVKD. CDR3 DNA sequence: TGTGCCACCAGTGAGAGGTCAGGGGATCAGCCCCAGCATTTT. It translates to CATSERSGDQPQHF.

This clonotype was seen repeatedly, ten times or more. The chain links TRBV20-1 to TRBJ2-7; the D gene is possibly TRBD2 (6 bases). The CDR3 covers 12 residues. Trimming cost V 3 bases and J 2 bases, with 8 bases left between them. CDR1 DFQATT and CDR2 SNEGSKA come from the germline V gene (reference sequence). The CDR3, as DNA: TGCAGTGCTAGTCCGGGGGCCTACGAGCAGTACTTC. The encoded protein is CSASPGAYEQYF.

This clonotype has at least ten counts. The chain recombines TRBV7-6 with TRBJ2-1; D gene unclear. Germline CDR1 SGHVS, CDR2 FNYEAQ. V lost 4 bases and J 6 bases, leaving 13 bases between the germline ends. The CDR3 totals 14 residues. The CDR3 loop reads CASSSLSGRNEQFF. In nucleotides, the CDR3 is TGTGCCAGCAGCTCGTTAAGTGGCCGCAATGAGCAGTTCTTC.

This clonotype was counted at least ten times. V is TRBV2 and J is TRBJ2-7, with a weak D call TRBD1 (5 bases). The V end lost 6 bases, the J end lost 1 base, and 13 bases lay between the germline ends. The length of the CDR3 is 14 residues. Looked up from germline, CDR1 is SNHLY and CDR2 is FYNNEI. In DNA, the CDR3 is TGTGCCAGCAGAGACAGCCGCAATTCCTACGAGCAGTACTTC. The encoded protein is CASRDSRNSYEQYF.

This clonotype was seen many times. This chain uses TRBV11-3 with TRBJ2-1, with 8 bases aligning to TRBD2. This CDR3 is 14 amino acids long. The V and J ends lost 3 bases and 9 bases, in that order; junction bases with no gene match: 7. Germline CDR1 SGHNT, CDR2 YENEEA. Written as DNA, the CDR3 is TGTGCCAGCAGCTTCGGGGGGGTTGGGACTGAGCAGTTCTTC. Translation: CASSFGGVGTEQFF.

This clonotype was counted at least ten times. CDR3 bases: TGTGCCAGCAGCCCTCTCGACAGGGGTAATGCCTACAATGAGCAGTTCTTC. Translating gives CASSPLDRGNAYNEQFF. The chain employs TRBV7-9 and TRBJ2-1; 8 positions agree with TRBD1. With V trimmed by 5 bases and J by 2 bases, 11 bases remained unmatched. This CDR3 is 17 amino acids long. From germline, CDR1 is SEHNR and CDR2 FQNEAQ (reference sequence).

The CDR3 reads CASSVAAGYTDTQYF. The DNA for the CDR3 is TGTGCCAGCAGCGTAGCAGCGGGGTACACAGATACGCAGTATTTT. The chain couples TRBV9 to TRBJ2-3; TRBD2 aligns across 7 bases. V lost 0 bases, J lost 2 bases, and 3 bases stayed unmatched. The germline V gene encodes CDR1 SGDLS and CDR2 YYNGEE. The CDR3 sequence is 15 residues long.

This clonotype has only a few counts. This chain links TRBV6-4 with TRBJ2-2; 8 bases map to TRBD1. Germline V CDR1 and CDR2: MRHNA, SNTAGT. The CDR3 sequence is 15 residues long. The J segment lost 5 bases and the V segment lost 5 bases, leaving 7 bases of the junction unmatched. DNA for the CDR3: TGTGCCAGCAGTATGGACAGGGAAAAAACCGGGGAGCTGTTTTTT. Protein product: CASSMDREKTGELFF.

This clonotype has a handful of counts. CDR3 nucleotides: TGTGCCAGCAGGTCCCTACAGCTCTCGAACACTGAAGCTTTCTTT. Translation: CASRSLQLSNTEAFF. V and J are TRBV7-9 and TRBJ1-1; D ambiguous. The CDR3 extends over 15 amino acids. Trimming took off 6 bases at V and 1 base at J, with 15 bases between the two ends. Germline CDR1 is SEHNR and CDR2 is FQNEAQ (reference sequence).

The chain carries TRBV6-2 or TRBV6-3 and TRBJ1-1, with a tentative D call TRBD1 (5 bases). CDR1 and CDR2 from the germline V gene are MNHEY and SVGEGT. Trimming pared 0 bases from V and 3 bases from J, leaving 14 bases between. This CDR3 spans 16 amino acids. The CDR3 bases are TGTGCCAGCAGTTACTCGCCAGGGAATAATGACACTGAAGCTTTCTTT. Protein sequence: CASSYSPGNNDTEAFF.

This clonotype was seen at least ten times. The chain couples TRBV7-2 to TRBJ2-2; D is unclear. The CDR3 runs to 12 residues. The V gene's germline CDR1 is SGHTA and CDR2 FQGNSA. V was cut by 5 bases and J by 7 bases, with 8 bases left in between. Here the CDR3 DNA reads TGTGCCAGCAGCCCCTATGGCGGGGAGCTGTTTTTT. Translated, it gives CASSPYGGELFF. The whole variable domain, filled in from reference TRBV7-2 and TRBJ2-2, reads GAGVSQSPSNKVTEKGKDVELRCDPISGHTALYWYRQSLGQGLEFLIYFQGNSAPDKSGLPSDRFSAERTGGSVSTLTIQRTQQEDSAVYLCASSPYGGELFFGEGSRLTVL.

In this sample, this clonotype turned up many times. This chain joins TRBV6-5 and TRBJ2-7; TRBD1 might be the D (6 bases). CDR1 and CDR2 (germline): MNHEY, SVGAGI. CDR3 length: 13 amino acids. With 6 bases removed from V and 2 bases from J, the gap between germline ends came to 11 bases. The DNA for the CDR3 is TGTGCCAGCAGGCCAGGGGCCCCCTACGAGCAGTACTTC. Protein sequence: CASRPGAPYEQYF.

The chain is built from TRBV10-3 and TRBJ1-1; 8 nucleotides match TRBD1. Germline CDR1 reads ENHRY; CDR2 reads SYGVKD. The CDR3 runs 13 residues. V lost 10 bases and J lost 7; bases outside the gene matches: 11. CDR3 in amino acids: CATEGPGGVEAFF. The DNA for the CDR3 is TGTGCCACCGAGGGGCCAGGGGGCGTTGAAGCTTTCTTT.

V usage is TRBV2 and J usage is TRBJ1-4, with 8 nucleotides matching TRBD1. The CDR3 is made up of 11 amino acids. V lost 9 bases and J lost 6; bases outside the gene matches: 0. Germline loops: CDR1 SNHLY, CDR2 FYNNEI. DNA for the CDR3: TGTGCCAGACAGGGGGATGAAAAACTGTTTTTT. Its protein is CARQGDEKLFF.